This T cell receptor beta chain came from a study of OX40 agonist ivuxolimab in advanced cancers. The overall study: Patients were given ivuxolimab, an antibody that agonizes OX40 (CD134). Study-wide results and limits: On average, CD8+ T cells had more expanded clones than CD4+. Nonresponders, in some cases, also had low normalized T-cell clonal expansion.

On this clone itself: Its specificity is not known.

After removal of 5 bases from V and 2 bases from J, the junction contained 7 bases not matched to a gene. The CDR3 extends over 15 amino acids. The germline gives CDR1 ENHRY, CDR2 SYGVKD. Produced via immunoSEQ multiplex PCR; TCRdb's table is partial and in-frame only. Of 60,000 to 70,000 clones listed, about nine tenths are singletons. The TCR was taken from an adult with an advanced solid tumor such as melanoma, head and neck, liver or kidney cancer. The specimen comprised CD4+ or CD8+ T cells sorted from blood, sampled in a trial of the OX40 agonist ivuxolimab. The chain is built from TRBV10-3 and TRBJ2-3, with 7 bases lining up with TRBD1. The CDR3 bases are TGTGCCATCAGTCAAACAGGGGTCGTCACAGATACGCAGTATTTT. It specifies CAISQTGVVTDTQYF.